Listed below are T cell receptor beta chains from one sample, sequenced in a study of blood T cell repertoires in COVID-19. The table came from immunoSEQ multiplex PCR; TCRdb's copy has only in-frame clones and leaves some out. The table shows 300,000 to 450,000 clones, with around 87% occurring only once. The sample taken for sequencing was PBMCs or T cells enriched from blood (not recorded which). These receptors all come from a man younger than 30 who had recovered from COVID-19. The CDR3 runs from the conserved cysteine through the conserved F or W. The order of the fields is CDR3 protein, CDR3 DNA, V gene, J gene, D gene, CDR3 length, clone size. A D gene is named only where the DNA matches it firmly. Size is omitted from some rows. Given values are once, few, many or a class for expanded clones.

CDR3aa: CASRVTGGNNEKLFF; CDR3nt: TGTGCCAGCAGGGTTACAGGGGGCAATAATGAAAAACTGTTTTTT; v_gene: TRBV9; j_gene: TRBJ1-4; d_gene: TRBD1; len: 15; abundance: -
CDR3aa: CASLRTVQETQYF; CDR3nt: TGTGCCAGCCTACGGACAGTACAAGAGACCCAGTACTTC; v_gene: TRBV18; j_gene: TRBJ2-5; d_gene: -; len: 13; abundance: -
CDR3aa: CASSVRGTAPIGELFF; CDR3nt: TGTGCCAGCAGCGTAAGAGGGACAGCCCCCATCGGGGAGCTGTTTTTT; v_gene: TRBV9; j_gene: TRBJ2-2; d_gene: TRBD1; len: 16; abundance: once
CDR3aa: CASSAPGQGSDQPQHF; CDR3nt: TGTGCCAGTAGTGCTCCGGGACAGGGTTCGGATCAGCCCCAGCATTTT; v_gene: TRBV19; j_gene: TRBJ1-5; d_gene: TRBD1; len: 16; abundance: -
CDR3aa: CASRQGATYEQYF; CDR3nt: TGTGCCAGCAGGCAAGGGGCGACCTACGAGCAGTACTTC; v_gene: TRBV6-5; j_gene: TRBJ2-7; d_gene: -; len: 13; abundance: -
CDR3aa: CASSEQGGTYEQYF; CDR3nt: TGTGCCAGCAGTGAACAAGGGGGCACCTACGAGCAGTACTTC; v_gene: TRBV2; j_gene: TRBJ2-7; d_gene: TRBD1; len: 14; abundance: -
CDR3aa: CASSDGVNTEAFF; CDR3nt: TGTGCCAGCAGTGACGGGGTGAACACTGAAGCTTTCTTT; v_gene: TRBV2; j_gene: TRBJ1-1; d_gene: -; len: 13; abundance: -
CDR3aa: CASKSDRVNTGELFF; CDR3nt: TGTGCCAGTAAATCCGACAGGGTGAACACCGGGGAGCTGTTTTTT; v_gene: TRBV19; j_gene: TRBJ2-2; d_gene: TRBD1; len: 15; abundance: -
CDR3aa: CSVEDSGQETQYF; CDR3nt: TGCAGCGTTGAGGATAGCGGTCAAGAGACCCAGTACTTC; v_gene: TRBV29-1; j_gene: TRBJ2-5; d_gene: -; len: 13; abundance: -
CDR3aa: CASSDSRGNEQYF; CDR3nt: TGTGCCAGCAGTGACTCCCGGGGGAACGAGCAGTACTTC; v_gene: TRBV6-4; j_gene: TRBJ2-7; d_gene: -; len: 13; abundance: -
CDR3aa: CASSPREGRIGTQYF; CDR3nt: TGTGCCAGCAGCCCCCGGGAGGGAAGGATCGGGACCCAGTACTTC; v_gene: TRBV9; j_gene: TRBJ2-5; d_gene: TRBD2; len: 15; abundance: -
CDR3aa: CASSLAGSSYEQYF; CDR3nt: TGTGCCAGCAGCTTGGCGGGCAGCTCCTACGAGCAGTACTTC; v_gene: TRBV7-2; j_gene: TRBJ2-7; d_gene: -; len: 14; abundance: few
CDR3aa: CASSLGLGGDAYNEQFF; CDR3nt: TGTGCCAGCAGCTTAGGCCTGGGAGGGGACGCCTACAATGAGCAGTTCTTC; v_gene: TRBV13; j_gene: TRBJ2-1; d_gene: TRBD2; len: 17; abundance: -